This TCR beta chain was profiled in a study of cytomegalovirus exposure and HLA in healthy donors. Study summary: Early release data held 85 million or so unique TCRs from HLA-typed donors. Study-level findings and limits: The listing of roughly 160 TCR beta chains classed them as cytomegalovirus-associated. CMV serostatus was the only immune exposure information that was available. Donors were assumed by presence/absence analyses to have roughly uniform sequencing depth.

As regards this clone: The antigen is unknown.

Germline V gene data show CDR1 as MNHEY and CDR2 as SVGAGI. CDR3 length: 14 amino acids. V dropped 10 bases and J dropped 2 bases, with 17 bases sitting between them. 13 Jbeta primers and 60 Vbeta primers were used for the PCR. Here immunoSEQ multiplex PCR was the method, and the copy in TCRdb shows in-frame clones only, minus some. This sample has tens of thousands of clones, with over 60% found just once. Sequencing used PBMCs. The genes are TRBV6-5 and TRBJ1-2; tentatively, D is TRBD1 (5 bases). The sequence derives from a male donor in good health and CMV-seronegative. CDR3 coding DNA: TGTGCCACACAAACTGCGGGGACCAACTATGGCTACACCTTC. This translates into CATQTAGTNYGYTF.